What follows are 19 T cell receptor beta chains derived from one specimen sequenced in a study of radiation and T cells in renal cell carcinoma. Time point specified: blood 2 weeks post-SBRT. Treatment indicated: 15 Gy SBRT to primary tumor, nephrectomy 4 weeks later. The assay was immunoSEQ multiplex PCR, and TCRdb's table has in-frame clones only and misses some. The sample has just over 150,000 clones, roughly 89% seen once. This specimen consisted of blood, obtained from a patient whose treatment included radiotherapy and nephrectomy. All receptors derive from a woman in her forties or fifties with renal cell carcinoma.

J is TRBJ2-5 and V is TRBV10-3; 9 bases match TRBD2. V dropped 9 bases and J dropped 5; count of bases not matched to a gene: 13. The germline V gene has CDR1 ENHRY and CDR2 SYGVKD. The CDR3 sequence is 15 residues long. CDR3 amino acids: CAIGPSSGVYETQYF. In DNA form, the CDR3 reads TGTGCCATAGGACCCTCTAGCGGGGTATATGAGACCCAGTACTTC.

This clone has only one observation. The chain uses TRBV6-5 and TRBJ1-2, with 11 bases that match TRBD1. The CDR3 extends over 15 amino acids. Germline assignment: CDR1 MNHEY and CDR2 SVGAGI. Trimming removed 6 bases from V and 4 bases from J; junction bases left unmatched: 7. The CDR3, as DNA: TGTGCCAGCAGGGATCCCGGGACAGGGGGCTATGGCTACACCTTC. Translating it yields CASRDPGTGGYGYTF.

A single count supports this clone. This chain uses TRBV20-1 with TRBJ2-3; D is perhaps TRBD2 (6 bases). In germline, CDR1 is DFQATT, CDR2 SNEGSKA (reference sequence). The CDR3 contains 11 residues. CDR3 residues: CKGGGTDTQYF. Here the CDR3 DNA reads TGCAAGGGCGGGGGCACAGATACGCAGTATTTT.

This clone appeared a few times. The rearrangement joins TRBV5-5 to TRBJ2-2; D uncertain. The CDR3 is 14 amino acids. The V gene's germline CDR1 is SGHKS and CDR2 YYEKEE (reference sequence). Trimming cost V 3 bases and J 3 bases, with 9 bases left between them. For the CDR3, the DNA is TGTGCCAGCAGCTCGACAAGCCACACCGGGGAGCTGTTTTTT. Translated, it gives CASSSTSHTGELFF. Drawing the rest from reference TRBV5-5 and TRBJ2-2, the complete variable domain is DAGVTQSPTHLIKTRGQQVTLRCSPISGHKSVSWYQQVLGQGPQFIFQYYEKEERGRGNFPDRFSARQFPNYSSELNVNALLLGDSALYLCASSSTSHTGELFFGEGSRLTVL.

The gene calls are TRBV7-2 and TRBJ2-7, with 7 bases that match TRBD2. Germline CDR1 SGHTA, CDR2 FQGNSA. J gave up 3 bases and V 2 bases, and 4 bases lay outside the gene matches. CDR3 length: 14 residues. CDR3 sequence reads: CASSLSGTYYEQYF. Here the CDR3 DNA reads TGTGCCAGCAGCTTAAGCGGGACGTACTACGAGCAGTACTTC.

V and J are TRBV7-9 and TRBJ1-2, with 10 bases identical to TRBD1. V dropped 5 bases and J dropped 4; count of bases not matched to a gene: 13. The CDR3 is made up of 17 amino acids. Germline V gives CDR1 SEHNR, CDR2 FQNEAQ (reference sequence). CDR3 sequence reads: CASSDIRGTGDAYGYTF. For the CDR3, the DNA is TGTGCCAGCAGCGACATTCGGGGGACAGGGGACGCCTATGGCTACACCTTC.

V and J are TRBV4-2 and TRBJ1-2; 8 bases are shared with TRBD1. V was clipped by 1 base and J by 8 bases; unmatched bases: 9. Germline lookup yields CDR1 LGHNA and CDR2 YNFKEQ. The length of the CDR3 is 15 residues. The CDR3 here is CASSQGNGQGIGYTF. CDR3 bases: TGTGCCAGCAGCCAAGGTAACGGACAGGGCATCGGCTACACCTTC.

This sequence joins TRBV5-4 and TRBJ2-1; 14 positions agree with TRBD2. Germline V gene sequence: CDR1 SGHNT, CDR2 YYREEE (reference sequence). There are 16 residues in the CDR3. Trimming removed 4 bases from V and 8 bases from J; junction bases left unmatched: 8. Here the CDR3 reads CASSRPTSGGADEQFF. The CDR3 DNA is TGTGCCAGCAGCAGGCCGACTAGCGGGGGGGCGGATGAGCAGTTCTTC.

The chain employs TRBV21-1 and TRBJ1-1. TRBV21-1 is noted as a pseudogene. The length of the CDR3 is 15 residues. CDR3 sequence (DNA): TGTGCCAGCAGCGAATCAGGGAGTTGGAACACTGAAGCTTTCTTT. Its translation is CASSESGSWNTEAFF.

This clone appeared a single time. The chain employs TRBV7-2 and TRBJ2-3; 10 bases agree with TRBD2. Germline V gene data show CDR1 as SGHTA and CDR2 as FQGNSA. The CDR3 extends over 18 amino acids. The junction had 9 bases not matched to a gene; V was cut back by 1 base and J by 2 bases. CDR3 sequence: CASSLVGSSGGPTDTQYF. In DNA, the CDR3 is TGTGCCAGCAGCTTAGTTGGGAGTAGCGGGGGGCCCACAGATACGCAGTATTTT.

The V gene is TRBV14, the J gene TRBJ2-3; 7 bases are shared with TRBD1. Germline CDR1 SGHDN, CDR2 FVKESK. This CDR3 has 16 residues. V was pared by 4 bases and J by 3 bases, with 10 bases of the junction left unmatched. CDR3 sequence reads: CASSPAFSGGTDTQYF. The DNA for the CDR3 is TGTGCCAGCAGCCCTGCATTCTCAGGGGGTACAGATACGCAGTATTTT.

J is TRBJ1-2 and V is TRBV30; TRBD1 matches at 9 bases. Germline V gives CDR1 GTSNPN, CDR2 SVGIG (reference sequence). The CDR3 consists of 17 residues. The junction had 11 bases not matched to a gene; V was cut back by 1 base and J by 2 bases. The CDR3 region is CAWSGTPGQGSNYGYTF. CDR3 DNA sequence: TGTGCCTGGAGTGGGACTCCGGGACAGGGATCCAACTATGGCTACACCTTC. The entire variable domain, with the rest obtained from reference TRBV30 and TRBJ1-2, is as follows: SQTIHQWPATLVQPVGSPLSLECTVEGTSNPNLYWYRQAAGRGLQLLFYSVGIGQISSEVPQNLSASRPQDRQFILSSKKLLLSDSGFYLCAWSGTPGQGSNYGYTFGSGTRLTVV.

This clone was seen more than once but under ten times. This chain uses TRBV29-1 with TRBJ1-1; D not resolved. Germline V gene data show CDR1 as SQVTM and CDR2 as ANQGSEA. The CDR3 is made up of 13 amino acids. The CDR3 loop reads CSGRAFWNTEAFF. The DNA of the CDR3 is TGCAGTGGAAGGGCTTTCTGGAACACTGAAGCTTTCTTT.

The chain joins TRBV18 to TRBJ2-1, with TRBD1 identical over 7 bases. Per the germline V gene, CDR1 is KGHSH and CDR2 is LQKENI. The J segment lost 6 bases and the V segment lost 3 bases, leaving 2 bases of the junction unmatched. The CDR3 contains 13 residues. The CDR3 is CASSPDRTNEQFF. The DNA for the CDR3 is TGTGCCAGCTCACCGGACAGGACCAATGAGCAGTTCTTC.

The V and J genes are TRBV9 and TRBJ2-5, with D tentatively TRBD2 (6 bases). Between the trimmed V and J ends, which lost 4 bases and 9 bases, there was a span of 19 bases. There are 14 residues in the CDR3. The V gene's germline CDR1 is SGDLS and CDR2 YYNGEE. The CDR3 sequence is CASSSLEGRDSQYF. In DNA form, the CDR3 reads TGTGCCAGCAGCTCTCTCGAGGGGCGGGATTCCCAGTACTTC.

The V call is TRBV11-1, the J call TRBJ1-1; D gene unclear. Germline V CDR1 and CDR2: SGHAT, FQDESV (reference sequence). V was trimmed by 5 bases and J by 2 bases, leaving 21 bases between them. The CDR3 covers 17 residues. CDR3 sequence: CASSISLTEGINTEAFF. The CDR3 DNA reads TGTGCCAGCAGCATCTCTCTTACGGAAGGTATAAACACTGAAGCTTTCTTT.

The rearrangement links TRBV11-2 to TRBJ1-5, with a possible D match to TRBD1 (5 bases). The V gene lost 3 bases and the J gene lost 5 bases, with 11 bases spanning the gap. Germline CDR1 reads SGHAT; CDR2 reads FQNNGV. The CDR3 consists of 14 residues. CDR3 in amino acids: CASSLGWGDQPQHF. CDR3 coding DNA: TGTGCCAGCAGCTTGGGGTGGGGGGATCAGCCCCAGCATTTT.

This rearrangement joins TRBV6-1 to TRBJ1-1; 9 bases align to TRBD1. The CDR3 has 12 residues. J gave up 11 bases and V 4 bases, and 5 bases lay outside the gene matches. Germline CDR1 and CDR2: MNHNS and SASEGT. In nucleotides, the CDR3 is TGTGCCAGCAGTGCAACAGGGGGCGAGGCTTTCTTT. This codes for CASSATGGEAFF.

The chain carries TRBV7-9 and TRBJ2-6; D unresolved. The CDR3 extends over 13 amino acids. Germline CDR1 and CDR2: SEHNR and FQNEAQ (reference sequence). The V and J ends lost 8 bases and 0 bases respectively, with 5 bases between them. CDR3 in amino acids: CASRNSGANVLTF. CDR3 bases: TGTGCCAGCCGGAACTCTGGGGCCAACGTCCTGACTTTC.